These 14 T cell receptor beta chains were all obtained from the same sample, sequenced in a study of blood T cells in healthy people across ages (dated by TCRdb to the mid-2010s). To prepare the library, 5' RACE was applied. Sequencer: Illumina HiSeq 2500. A second PCR of about 6 to 11 cycles was performed with a sample-barcoded 5' primer and a J-beta primer mix. TCRdb's own reprocessing of the public reads used fastp at Q25 and MiXCR and kept productive beta chains. Each entry merges the rows of one CDR3 protein and shows their most common DNA and genes. A total of approximately 1.5 million distinct CDR3 sequences appear in this sample, 34% of them only once. The ten largest clones capture about 10% of the sample. The sequenced sample was blood. These receptors all come from a woman aged 25 to 45 in good health.

This clonotype occurred many times. CDR3: CATSRDSRGLSEQYF. In DNA form, the CDR3 reads TGTGCCACCAGCAGAGATAGTAGGGGGCTGAGCGAGCAGTACTTC. The rearrangement links TRBV15 to TRBJ2-7; 7 bases map to TRBD1. J was trimmed by 6 bases and V by 0 bases; bases with no gene match: 8. The V gene's germline CDR1 is LNHNV and CDR2 YYDKDF (reference sequence). The CDR3 length is 15 residues.

The chain has TRBV7-9 and TRBJ2-1; the D call may be TRBD1 or TRBD2 (7 bases each). Germline V gives CDR1 SEHNR, CDR2 FQNEAQ (reference sequence). V was cut by 5 bases and J by 1 base, with 21 bases left in between. The CDR3 runs to 18 residues. The CDR3 sequence is CASSIDGGQRGSYNEQFF. CDR3 nucleotide sequence: TGTGCCAGCAGCATTGACGGGGGACAGCGGGGATCCTACAATGAGCAGTTCTTC. The entire variable domain, with the rest obtained from reference TRBV7-9 and TRBJ2-1, is as follows: DTGVSQNPRHKITKRGQNVTFRCDPISEHNRLYWYRQTLGQGPEFLTYFQNEAQLEKSRLLSDRFSAERPKGSFSTLEIQRTEQGDSAMYLCASSIDGGQRGSYNEQFFGPGTRLTVL.

This chain joins TRBV12-3 or TRBV12-4 and TRBJ2-3, with 8 bases identical to TRBD2. The CDR3 totals 14 residues. Trimming at V came to 5 bases and at J to 4 bases, leaving 5 bases not matched to a gene. CDR3 DNA: TGTGCCAGCAGTCAGGGACTAGACGCAGATACGCAGTATTTT. It yields the protein CASSQGLDADTQYF.

The chain is built from TRBV20-1 and TRBJ1-5; TRBD1 matches at 7 bases. Germline V lookup: CDR1 DFQATT, CDR2 SNEGSKA (reference sequence). Trimming took 1 base from V and 7 from J; bases not matched to a gene: 7. The CDR3 loop spans 14 amino acids. The CDR3 sequence is CSARAGDRTQPQHF. Written as DNA, the CDR3 is TGCAGTGCTAGAGCGGGGGACAGAACGCAGCCCCAGCATTTT.

This clonotype turned up a few times. Being one base from a much bigger clone, this may be a read error. CDR3 residues: CASSLRGQTQYF. CDR3 DNA sequence: TGTGCCAGCAGCTTAAGGGGGCAGACCCAGTACTTC. V and J are TRBV7-2 and TRBJ2-3; 7 bases line up with TRBD1. TRBJ2-5 matches the DNA end more closely, so the J call is doubtful. The CDR3 sequence is 12 residues long. Germline CDR1 SGHTA, CDR2 FQGNSA.

This sequence joins TRBV7-8 and TRBJ2-3; a possible D gene is TRBD2 (6 bases). Trimming took off 1 base at V and 11 bases at J, with 13 bases between the two ends. The CDR3 totals 13 residues. Germline loops: CDR1 SGHVS, CDR2 FQNEAQ. CDR3 DNA: TGTGCCAGCAGCTTAGACTGGGACTCGGGGCAGTATTTT. It is translated as CASSLDWDSGQYF.

In this sample, this clonotype turned up many times. In nucleotides, the CDR3 is TGCAGTGCTAGAGCAAGGCAGATAGACAATGAGCAGTTCTTC. Translated, it gives CSARARQIDNEQFF. V usage is TRBV20-1 and J usage is TRBJ2-1; D gene uncertain. The CDR3 is 14 residues long. CDR1 is DFQATT, CDR2 SNEGSKA, per germline (reference sequence). V was cut by 1 base and J by 5 bases, with 12 bases left in between.

This clonotype was recorded a few times. The chain employs TRBV5-1 and TRBJ1-2; D is possibly TRBD1 (6 bases). The CDR3 has 13 amino acids. V dropped 5 bases and J dropped 6 bases, with 14 bases sitting between them. Per the germline V gene, CDR1 is SGHRS and CDR2 is YFSETQ. The CDR3 is CASREGETDGYTF. CDR3 coding DNA: TGCGCCAGCAGGGAGGGGGAAACGGATGGCTACACCTTC.

The V and J genes are TRBV27 and TRBJ1-2; maybe TRBD1 (5 bases). The CDR3 is 14 residues long. Germline V CDR1 and CDR2: MNHEY, SMNVEV (reference sequence). The germline V and J ends were trimmed by 2 bases and 3 bases, with 10 bases remaining between them. CDR3 amino acids: CASSLAQGYYGYTF. CDR3 sequence (DNA): TGTGCCAGCAGTTTAGCGCAGGGCTACTATGGCTACACCTTC.

The rearrangement uses TRBV7-3 and TRBJ1-2; 10 nucleotides match TRBD1. The CDR3 covers 15 residues. Germline V CDR1 and CDR2: SGHTA, FQGTGA. V was clipped by 5 bases and J by 7 bases; unmatched bases: 10. CDR3 amino acids: CASSPRQGAMSGYTF. CDR3 coding DNA: TGTGCCAGCAGCCCACGACAGGGGGCGATGAGTGGCTACACCTTC.

There are a few counts of this clonotype. The V and J genes are TRBV27 and TRBJ1-1; D possibly corresponds to TRBD1 (5 bases). The germline gives CDR1 MNHEY, CDR2 SMNVEV (reference sequence). With 3 bases removed from V and 4 bases from J, the gap between germline ends came to 9 bases. The CDR3 is made up of 13 amino acids. The DNA for the CDR3 is TGTGCCAGCAGTTTTGCAGGGAGCACTGAAGCTTTCTTT. This translates into CASSFAGSTEAFF.

Remarks on this clonotype: At one end the junction does not follow the germline gene, possibly because of a read error. The chain combines TRBV4-2 with TRBJ2-5, with TRBD2 matching over 14 bases. This CDR3 region has 18 residues. Germline assignment: CDR1 LGHNA and CDR2 YNFKEQ. The CDR3 DNA follows: TGTGCCAGCAGCCTCCAAGGACTAGCGGGAGGCTACCAAGAGACCCGGTACTTC. This gives the protein CASSLQGLAGGYQETRYF.

This clonotype was picked up a small number of times. V gene TRBV6-2 or TRBV6-3 combines with J gene TRBJ2-3; the match to TRBD2 covers 9 bases. Germline V CDR1 and CDR2: MNHEY, SVGEGT. J lost 1 base, V lost 2 bases, and 4 bases had no gene match. The CDR3 length is 16 residues. CDR3 sequence reads: CASSYGGGRGTDTQYF. CDR3 DNA sequence: TGTGCCAGCAGTTACGGCGGCGGGAGGGGCACAGATACGCAGTATTTT.

This chain links TRBV3-1 with TRBJ2-5; 11 bases match TRBD2. This CDR3 contains 17 residues. Trimming took 2 bases from V and 5 from J; bases not matched to a gene: 10. CDR1 LGHDT and CDR2 YNNKEL come from the germline V gene (reference sequence). Here the CDR3 DNA reads TGTGCCAGCAGCCAATCCACACCGGGACTAGCGGAGGAGACCCAGTACTTC. It yields the protein CASSQSTPGLAEETQYF.